This T cell receptor (beta chain) came from a study of CD8+ T cells in alopecia areata. Study-level information: Each day, treated patients took oral tofacitinib twice, at 5 to 10 mg per dose.

Study observations and caveats: Higher clonality was seen in lesional scalp than in normal scalp, especially in alopecia totalis/universalis.

A word on this clone: Its antigen is currently unknown.

The investigators collected lesional scalp punch biopsies and peripheral blood from alopecia areata patients. PBMC-derived CD4+ and CD8+ T cells were sorted. With 0 bases removed from V and 3 bases from J, the gap between germline ends came to 10 bases. The CDR3 has 15 residues. Germline-derived CDR1 and CDR2 are SGHRS and YFSETQ. As the sequencing template, cDNA was produced by extracting RNA and reverse transcribing it. The protocol was immunoSEQ multiplex PCR, while the TCRdb copy is restricted to in-frame clones and leaves out a portion. The sample has fewer than 80,000 clones; under 75% are singletons.

This chain uses TRBV5-1 with TRBJ1-3, with D uncertain. This specimen consisted of CD8+ T cells sorted from blood, obtained at week 0. This TCR was sampled from a human donor with alopecia areata. The CDR3 DNA follows: TGCGCCAGCAGCTTGGGGACGCCGGGTGGAAACACCATATATTTT. Amino acid sequence: CASSLGTPGGNTIYF.